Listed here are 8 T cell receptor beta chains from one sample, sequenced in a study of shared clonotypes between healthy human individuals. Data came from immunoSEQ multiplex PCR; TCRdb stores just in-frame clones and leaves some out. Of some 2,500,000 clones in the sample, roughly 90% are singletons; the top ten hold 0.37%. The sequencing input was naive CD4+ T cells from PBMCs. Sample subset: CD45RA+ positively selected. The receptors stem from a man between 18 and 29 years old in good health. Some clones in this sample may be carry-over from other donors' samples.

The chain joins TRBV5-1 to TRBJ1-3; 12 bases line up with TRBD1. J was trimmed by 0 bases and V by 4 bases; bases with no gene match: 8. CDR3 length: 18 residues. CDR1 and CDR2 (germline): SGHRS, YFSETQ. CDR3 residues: CASSLSGQGAFSGNTIYF. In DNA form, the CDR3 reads TGCGCCAGCAGCCTGTCGGGACAGGGGGCATTCTCTGGAAACACCATATATTTT.

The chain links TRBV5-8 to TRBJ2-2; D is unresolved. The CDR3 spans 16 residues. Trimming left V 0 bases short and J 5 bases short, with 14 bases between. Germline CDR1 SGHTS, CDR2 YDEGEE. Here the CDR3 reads CASSLEDTYGTGELFF. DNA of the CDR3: TGTGCCAGCAGCTTGGAAGACACCTACGGAACCGGGGAGCTGTTTTTT. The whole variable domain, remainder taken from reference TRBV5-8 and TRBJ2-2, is EAGVTQSPTHLIKTRGQQATLRCSPISGHTSVYWYQQALGLGLQFLLWYDEGEERNRGNFPPRFSGRQFPNYSSELNVNALELEDSALYLCASSLEDTYGTGELFFGEGSRLTVL.

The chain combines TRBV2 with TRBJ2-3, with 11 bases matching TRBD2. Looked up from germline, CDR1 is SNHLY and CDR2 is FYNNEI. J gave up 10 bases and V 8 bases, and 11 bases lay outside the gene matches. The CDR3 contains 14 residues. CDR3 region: CASGRTSGSRAQYF. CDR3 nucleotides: TGTGCCAGCGGGCGTACTAGCGGGAGTAGGGCGCAGTATTTT.

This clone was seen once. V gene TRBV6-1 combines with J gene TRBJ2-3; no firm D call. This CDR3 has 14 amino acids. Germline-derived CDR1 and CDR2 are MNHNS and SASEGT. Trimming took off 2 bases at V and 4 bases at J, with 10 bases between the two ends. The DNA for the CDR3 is TGTGCCAGCAGTGAACACACTCCCCCAGATACGCAGTATTTT. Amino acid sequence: CASSEHTPPDTQYF.

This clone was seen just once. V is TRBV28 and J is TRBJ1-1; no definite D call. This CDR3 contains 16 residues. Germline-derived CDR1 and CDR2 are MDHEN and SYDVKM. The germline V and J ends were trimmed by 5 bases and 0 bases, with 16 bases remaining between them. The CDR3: CASSLSHRIMNTEAFF. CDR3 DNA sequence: TGTGCCAGCAGTCTCAGCCACAGAATTATGAACACTGAAGCTTTCTTT.

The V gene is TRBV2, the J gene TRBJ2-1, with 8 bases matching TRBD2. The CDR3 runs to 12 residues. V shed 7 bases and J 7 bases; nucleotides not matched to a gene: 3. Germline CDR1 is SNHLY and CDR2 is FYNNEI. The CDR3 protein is CASTGTRNEQFF. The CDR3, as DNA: TGTGCCAGCACCGGGACTAGGAATGAGCAGTTCTTC.

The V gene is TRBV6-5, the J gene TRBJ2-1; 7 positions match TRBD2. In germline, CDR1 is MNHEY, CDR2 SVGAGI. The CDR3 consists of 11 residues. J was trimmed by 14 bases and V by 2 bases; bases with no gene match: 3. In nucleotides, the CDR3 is TGTGCCAGCAGTTACGGGACTATAGAGTTCTTC. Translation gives CASSYGTIEFF.

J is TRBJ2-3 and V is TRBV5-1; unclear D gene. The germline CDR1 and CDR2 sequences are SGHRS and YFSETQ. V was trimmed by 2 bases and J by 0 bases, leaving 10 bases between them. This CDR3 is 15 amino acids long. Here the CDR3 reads CASSFIGQSTDTQYF. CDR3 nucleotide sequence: TGCGCCAGCAGCTTTATCGGGCAGAGCACAGATACGCAGTATTTT.